These T cell receptor beta chains were read from a single sample in a study of shared clonotypes between healthy human individuals. The protocol was immunoSEQ multiplex PCR, while the TCRdb copy is restricted to in-frame clones and leaves out a portion. Among about 1 million clones listed, about 75% were seen once. The sequenced sample consisted of memory CD4+ T cells sorted from blood. The receptors shown here come from a man aged 18 to 29 in good health. The CDR3 runs from the conserved cysteine through the conserved F or W. Each record gives: J gene, D gene, V gene, clone size, CDR3 protein, CDR3 DNA. The D gene is left open where the match is weak. Not every row has a clone size; where given, it reads once, few, many or a size class.

>TRBJ2-2|TRBD1|TRBV5-4|.
CASSRDRRQNTGELFF
TGTGCCAGCAGCCGGGACAGGCGACAGAACACCGGGGAGCTGTTTTTT
>TRBJ1-5|.|TRBV19|.
CASSIGPPGQGKGKPQHF
TGTGCCAGTAGTATAGGGCCCCCAGGGCAGGGCAAGGGGAAGCCCCAGCATTTT
>TRBJ2-4|.|TRBV27|.
CASRDTGSSIQYF
TGTGCCAGCCGAGACACAGGGTCGAGCATTCAGTACTTC
>TRBJ2-3|TRBD2|TRBV4-2|.
CASSQDSLREEGTDTQYF
TGTGCCAGCAGCCAAGATAGTTTGCGGGAGGAAGGCACAGATACGCAGTATTTT
>TRBJ2-1|.|TRBV30|.
CAWSTGSEQFF
TGTGCCTGGAGTACAGGGAGTGAGCAGTTCTTC
>TRBJ2-7|TRBD2|TRBV6-5|.
CASRTPGGREQYF
TGTGCCAGCAGAACCCCCGGGGGGAGGGAGCAGTACTTC
>TRBJ2-7|TRBD1|TRBV6-1|.
CASRRDSPSYEQYF
TGTGCCAGCAGACGGGACAGCCCTTCCTACGAGCAGTACTTC
>TRBJ2-7|.|TRBV29-1|once
CSVGGFGEQYF
TGCAGCGTTGGAGGGTTCGGCGAGCAGTACTTC
>TRBJ2-3|TRBD2|TRBV5-1|.
CASSLVVAGGPGDTQYF
TGCGCCAGCAGCTTGGTTGTGGCGGGAGGGCCCGGAGATACGCAGTATTTT
>TRBJ1-6|.|TRBV9|.
CASSKTTLNSPLHF
TGTGCCAGCAGCAAGACAACTTTGAATTCACCCCTCCACTTT
>TRBJ2-2|.|TRBV7-6|.
CASSLGRQSELFF
TGTGCCAGCAGCTTAGGTAGACAGAGTGAGCTGTTTTTT
>TRBJ1-2|TRBD1|TRBV27|.
CASSLRQGAGGYTF
TGTGCCAGCAGTTTACGACAGGGGGCCGGCGGCTACACCTTC
>TRBJ1-1|.|TRBV9|few
CASSVGSAGLNTEAFF
TGTGCCAGCAGCGTAGGGTCCGCCGGGTTGAACACTGAAGCTTTCTTT
>TRBJ2-2|.|TRBV30|.
CACPRGGNTGELFF
TGTGCCTGCCCCAGGGGGGGGAACACCGGGGAGCTGTTTTTT
>TRBJ2-2|TRBD2|TRBV7-2|once
CASSPTGLAGRAGELFF
TGTGCCAGCAGCCCAACCGGACTAGCGGGACGGGCCGGGGAGCTGTTTTTT
>TRBJ1-6|.|TRBV30|.
CAWSVDGGRSPLHF
TGTGCCTGGAGTGTAGATGGCGGGAGGTCACCCCTCCACTTT
>TRBJ2-3|.|TRBV5-6|.
CASSYEYLAFADTQYF
TGTGCCAGCAGCTACGAATATCTAGCGTTTGCAGATACGCAGTATTTT
>TRBJ2-5|TRBD1|TRBV11-2|.
CASSLDGQGGETQYF
TGTGCCAGCAGCTTAGACGGACAGGGAGGAGAGACCCAGTACTTC
>TRBJ1-2|.|TRBV10-1|.
CASSVDRNYGYTF
TGCGCCAGCAGTGTAGACAGGAACTATGGCTACACCTTC
>TRBJ1-5|.|TRBV5-1|.
CASSLQGMDQPQHF
TGCGCCAGCAGCTTGCAGGGGATGGATCAGCCCCAGCATTTT
>TRBJ2-7|.|TRBV7-9|.
CASSPGRSSYEQYF
TGTGCCAGCAGCCCGGGACGGTCATCCTACGAGCAGTACTTC
>TRBJ1-3|TRBD1|TRBV14|.
CASSQVGTVSGNTIYF
TGTGCCAGCAGCCAAGTCGGGACAGTCTCTGGAAACACCATATATTTT
>TRBJ2-3|TRBD2|TRBV13|.
CASSLVAGAVDTQYF
TGTGCCAGCAGCTTAGTAGCGGGAGCAGTGGATACGCAGTATTTT
>TRBJ1-1|.|TRBV5-1|few
CASSREGNTEAFF
TGCGCCAGCAGCCGAGAGGGGAACACTGAAGCTTTCTTT
>TRBJ1-5|.|TRBV6-5|.
CASSPTDPQHF
TGTGCCAGCAGCCCTACAGATCCCCAGCATTTT
>TRBJ1-1|TRBD1|TRBV6-6|few
CASSPTGTDTEAFF
TGTGCCAGCAGCCCGACAGGGACAGACACTGAAGCTTTCTTT
>TRBJ2-1|.|TRBV10-3|few
CAISESPAPNGEQFF
TGTGCCATCAGTGAGTCTCCGGCCCCAAACGGGGAGCAGTTCTTC
>TRBJ1-6|.|TRBV4-3|few
CASSQEHASSYNSPLHF
TGCGCCAGCAGCCAAGAACACGCTAGCTCCTATAATTCACCCCTCCACTTT
>TRBJ2-5|TRBD2|TRBV13|.
CASSLGLPAGGPETQYF
TGTGCCAGCAGCTTAGGCCTCCCAGCGGGGGGGCCAGAGACCCAGTACTTC
>TRBJ2-3|TRBD2|TRBV18|.
CASSPFNGGGSADTQYF
TGTGCCAGCTCACCATTCAACGGCGGGGGGTCCGCAGATACGCAGTATTTT
>TRBJ2-2|.|TRBV9|once
CASSVRGVANTGELFF
TGTGCCAGCAGCGTAAGGGGTGTCGCGAACACCGGGGAGCTGTTTTTT
>TRBJ2-2|.|TRBV2|.
CASSEVSGRTGELFF
TGTGCCAGCAGTGAGGTTAGCGGAAGAACCGGGGAGCTGTTTTTT